Reported below is one TCR beta chain. This sample stems from a study of blood T cell repertoires in COVID-19. Study context: PBMCs, B-cell-depleted T cells, or T cells were the source of the cDNA or gDNA that made up the material.

Original processing methods: Scientists estimated how many nucleated cells there were by amplifying reference gene primers. Sequencing was performed with immunoSEQ multiplex PCR; in TCRdb, only in-frame clones are kept and a portion is missing. V and J calls and clone size are given by that table; D and trimming were obtained from the DNA. The sample lists about 34,000 clones; 60% to 80% were seen once. J gave up 7 bases and V 5 bases, and 8 bases lay outside the gene matches. This CDR3 has 15 residues. From germline, CDR1 is MNHEY and CDR2 SVGAGI. This TCR was recovered from a human donor in a cohort sampled during active COVID-19. The sample consisted of peripheral blood. The V call is TRBV6-5, the J call TRBJ1-4, with TRBD1 matching 9 bases. The CDR3 DNA is TGTGCCAGCAGTCCTACAGGGGGCAGGGGTGAAAAACTGTTTTTT. Translating gives CASSPTGGRGEKLFF.